What follows are 10 T cell receptor beta chains derived from one specimen sequenced in a study of T cells after yellow fever vaccination. From the 5' RACE reads, TCRdb called clonotypes with MiXCR, one entry per CDR3 protein. The sample consists of some 120,000 distinct CDR3 sequences, 7.4% of them appearing once. Sequencing used CD4+ T cells sorted from PBMCs, obtained roughly 10 days after the first yellow fever vaccination. All receptors derive from a man aged 18-30 years who received the YFV17D yellow fever vaccine.

This clonotype was counted many times. The rearrangement joins TRBV12-3 or TRBV12-4 to TRBJ2-5; possibly TRBD2 for D (6 bases). This CDR3 region has 13 residues. V lost 6 bases to trimming and J lost 7 bases, with 15 bases between them. CDR3 sequence: CASSSGGAGTQYF. For the CDR3, the DNA is TGTGCCAGCAGCTCTGGAGGGGCGGGGACCCAGTACTTC.

The sample holds a few counts of this clonotype. V and J are TRBV24-1 and TRBJ2-3; 9 bases are a match to TRBD2. V trimming: 2 bases; J trimming: 2 bases; junction bases outside the gene matches: 10. This CDR3 has 18 amino acids. Germline CDR1 and CDR2: KGHDR and SFDVKD. CDR3 sequence reads: CATSDSVGSGGFTDTQYF. In DNA, the CDR3 is TGTGCCACCAGTGATTCGGTTGGCAGCGGGGGGTTCACAGATACGCAGTATTTT.

In its sample, this clonotype was seen many times. The chain joins TRBV11-1 to TRBJ1-5; D remains unclear. This CDR3 is 13 amino acids long. Germline CDR1 reads SGHAT; CDR2 reads FQDESV (reference sequence). V dropped 2 bases and J dropped 5 bases, with 7 bases sitting between them. The CDR3 DNA follows: TGTGCCAGCAGCTTATCCGACTATCAGCCCCAGCATTTT. Translation gives CASSLSDYQPQHF.

This clonotype was seen ten or more times. This chain connects TRBV4-3 to TRBJ2-3, with TRBD2 matching 9 bases. The CDR3 sequence is 15 residues long. The V segment lost 5 bases and the J segment 5 bases; nucleotides outside the gene matches: 8. Germline CDR1 LGHNA, CDR2 YSLEER. CDR3 loop: CASSSLAGRKDTQYF. The CDR3 DNA reads TGCGCCAGCAGCTCGCTAGCGGGGCGGAAAGATACGCAGTATTTT.

This clonotype was seen ten or more times. CDR3: CASRVGFGEQYF. In DNA, the CDR3 is TGTGCCAGCAGAGTGGGGTTCGGCGAGCAGTACTTC. The chain joins TRBV6-5 to TRBJ2-7; D gene unclear. The V gene's germline CDR1 is MNHEY and CDR2 SVGAGI. Trimming took 6 bases from V and 6 from J, leaving 12 bases between them. CDR3 length: 12 residues.

The gene calls are TRBV12-3 or TRBV12-4 and TRBJ2-1; tentatively, D is TRBD1 (5 bases). This CDR3 region has 15 residues. Trimming cost V 1 base and J 7 bases, with 14 bases left between them. In nucleotides, the CDR3 is TGTGCCAGCAGTTTAGGGGCCCGACAGCATAATGAGCAGTTCTTC. Amino acids: CASSLGARQHNEQFF.

There are many counts of this clonotype. The chain employs TRBV4-3 and TRBJ2-3, with 13 bases identical to TRBD2. The CDR3 runs to 17 residues. The V segment lost 1 base and the J segment 4 bases; nucleotides outside the gene matches: 5. Germline V gene lookup returns CDR1 LGHNA and CDR2 YSLEER. The CDR3 DNA reads as TGCGCCAGCAGCCAAGGCTGGACTAGCGGGGGCGCAGATACGCAGTATTTT. Residues: CASSQGWTSGGADTQYF.

This clonotype was observed a few times. The chain links TRBV12-3 or TRBV12-4 to TRBJ2-2; 14 positions match TRBD2. V dropped 8 bases and J dropped 4; count of bases not matched to a gene: 9. This CDR3 region has 17 residues. CDR3 sequence reads: CASGLIGTSGGTGELFF. Written as DNA, the CDR3 is TGTGCCAGCGGACTCATAGGGACTAGCGGGGGCACCGGGGAGCTGTTTTTT.

V is TRBV7-2 and J is TRBJ1-6; TRBD1 matches 10 bases. This CDR3 has 15 amino acids. Germline V gene data show CDR1 as SGHTA and CDR2 as FQGNSA. V was pared by 5 bases and J by 8 bases, with 6 bases of the junction left unmatched. This CDR3 is CASSQRTGGDSPLHF. The DNA of the CDR3 is TGTGCCAGCAGCCAAAGGACAGGGGGAGATTCACCCCTCCACTTT.

This clonotype showed up many times. The chain joins TRBV12-3 or TRBV12-4 to TRBJ1-6; 8 bases are shared with TRBD1. The trim removed 3 bases at V and 6 bases at J, leaving 4 bases unmatched. The CDR3 consists of 15 residues. CDR3 nucleotides: TGTGCCAGCAGTTTGGGACAGGCCGCTAATTCACCCCTCCACTTT. As protein: CASSLGQAANSPLHF.